This T cell receptor beta chain comes out of a study of identical twins. Overall study findings and caveats: Cord blood's abundant beta clonotypes had fewer insertions, unlike memory repertoires.

The V segment lost 5 bases and the J segment 10 bases; nucleotides outside the gene matches: 12. The CDR3 is 15 amino acids. Germline lookup yields CDR1 MNHEY and CDR2 SVGEGT. Healthy Caucasians were all of the donors. Through template switching, a universal primer site was introduced, and the cDNA contained unique molecular identifiers. TCRdb reprocessed the 5' RACE reads with MiXCR, giving one entry per CDR3 protein. The table includes about 290,000 distinct CDR3 sequences, more than 8% detected once. Concerning this clonotype: Its antigen is not known.

A further study also used this sample, focusing on yellow fever vaccine responses in identical twins.

The J gene is TRBJ2-3, the V gene TRBV6-2 or TRBV6-3; 10 bases are a match to TRBD1. Specimen: CD8+ T cells sorted from blood. The TCR was taken from a woman aged 18-35 years in good health. This chain's CDR3 is CASSDGTGDELAQYF. The CDR3 DNA sequence: TGTGCCAGCAGTGACGGGACAGGGGATGAATTGGCGCAGTATTTT.